This T cell receptor beta chain was sequenced during a study of low-dose radiotherapy and immunotherapy resistance in tumors. Overall study context: Treatment consisted of nivolumab 240 mg every two weeks and ipilimumab 1 mg/kg every six weeks, given intravenously to patients.

cDNA synthesis used a TRAV/TRBV-specific primer set for both chains. PCR amplification of the TCRs was performed with Phusion for 20 to 25 PCR cycles, and it relied on a constant-region primer together with a V-primer adapter. Each CDR3 protein is one row after TCRdb ran MiXCR on the reads. The sample lists approximately 91,000 distinct CDR3 sequences; more than 20% were seen once. This clonotype was seen at least ten times. Time point: after trial treatment. Indicated treatment: LDRT plus nivolumab, ipilimumab, low-dose cyclophosphamide and aspirin (RACIN trial). The study gave donors nivolumab, ipilimumab, aspirin, low-dose cyclophosphamide and low-dose radiotherapy. This receptor was identified in a female donor with ovarian cancer. This material consisted of PBMCs, taken after low-dose radiotherapy plus immunotherapy.

The CDR3 bases are TGCGCCAGCAGCTTGGGTACAGGTGAATACGAGCAGTACTTC. Protein: CASSLGTGEYEQYF. The chain combines TRBV5-1 with TRBJ2-7; tentative D call: TRBD1 (5 bases). This CDR3 is built from 14 residues. Trimming removed 0 bases from V and 4 bases from J, with 11 bases in between. Germline V lookup: CDR1 SGHRS, CDR2 YFSETQ.